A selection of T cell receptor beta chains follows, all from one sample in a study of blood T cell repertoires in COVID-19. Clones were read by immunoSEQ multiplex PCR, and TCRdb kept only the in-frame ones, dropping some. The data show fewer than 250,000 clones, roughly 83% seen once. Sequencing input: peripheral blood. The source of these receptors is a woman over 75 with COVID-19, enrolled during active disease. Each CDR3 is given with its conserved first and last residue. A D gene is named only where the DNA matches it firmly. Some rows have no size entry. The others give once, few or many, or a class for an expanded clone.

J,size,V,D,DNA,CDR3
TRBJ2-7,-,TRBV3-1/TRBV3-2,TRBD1,TGTGCCAGCAGCCGACGAGGACAGGGGTCCCACGAGCAGTACTTC,CASSRRGQGSHEQYF
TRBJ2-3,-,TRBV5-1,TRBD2,TGCGCCAGCAGCCCACAACCACGGGGGGGCAACACAGATACGCAGTATTTT,CASSPQPRGGNTDTQYF
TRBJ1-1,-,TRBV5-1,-,TGCGCCAGCAGCTTGGGAGCCCGGGGGATGAACACTGAAGCTTTCTTT,CASSLGARGMNTEAFF
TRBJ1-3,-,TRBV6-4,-,TGTGCCAGCAGTGACTCCTCAGGCCCCCCTGGGAACACCATATATTTT,CASSDSSGPPGNTIYF
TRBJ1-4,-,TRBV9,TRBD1,TGTGCCAGCAGCCCCCGGGACAGTTATAATGAAAAACTGTTTTTT,CASSPRDSYNEKLFF
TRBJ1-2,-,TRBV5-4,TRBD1,TGTGCCAGCAGCCAGGGACAGGGCTATGGCTACACCTTC,CASSQGQGYGYTF
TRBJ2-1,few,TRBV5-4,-,TGTGCCAGCAGCCCCGGGGGAGGCAGCTCCTACAATGAGCAGTTCTTC,CASSPGGGSSYNEQFF
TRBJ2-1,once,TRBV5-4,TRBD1,TGTGCCAGCAGCCAGGACAGGGGTGAGCAGTTCTTC,CASSQDRGEQFF
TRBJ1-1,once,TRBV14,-,TGTGCCAGCAGCCCCCTCGGGAAGAACACTGAAGCTTTCTTT,CASSPLGKNTEAFF
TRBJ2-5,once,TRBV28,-,TGTGCCAGCAGTCCTAACTGGCGGGGGCAGATTGGGACCCAGTACTTC,CASSPNWRGQIGTQYF
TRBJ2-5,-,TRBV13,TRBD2,TGTGCCAGCAGCACGAGGACTAGCGGGGCGGGGGAGACCCAGTACTTC,CASSTRTSGAGETQYF
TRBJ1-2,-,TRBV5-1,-,TGCGCCAGCAGACCCGACAGTTCACCCTATGGCTACACCTTC,CASRPDSSPYGYTF
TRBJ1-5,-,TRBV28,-,TGTGCCAGCATGAGGTTATTCCACCCGCCCCAGCATTTT,CASMRLFHPPQHF
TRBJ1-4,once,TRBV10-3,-,TGTGCCATCAGTGCCGCAACTTTAGCAACTAATGAAAAACTGCTTTTT,CAISAATLATNEKLLF
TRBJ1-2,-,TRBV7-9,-,TGTGCCAGCAGCTCAGGCAACTATGGCTACACCTTC,CASSSGNYGYTF
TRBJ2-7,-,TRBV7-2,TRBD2,TGTGCCAGCAGCTTAGGTTCTAAGACTAGCGGGGGGGCCTACGAGCAGTACTTC,CASSLGSKTSGGAYEQYF
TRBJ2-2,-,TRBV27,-,TGTGCCAGCAGTCCCCAGAACACCGGGGAGCTGTTTTTT,CASSPQNTGELFF
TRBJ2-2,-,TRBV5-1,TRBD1,TGCGCCAGCAGCTTTCGACAGGGAGCCATGGCCGGGGAGCTGTTTTTT,CASSFRQGAMAGELFF
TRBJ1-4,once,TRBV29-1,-,TGCAGCGTTGTAGGGGGGGAAACTAATGAAAAACTGTTTTTT,CSVVGGETNEKLFF
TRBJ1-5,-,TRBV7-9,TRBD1,TGTGCCAGCCGCATTGCGGGACAGGGCGGTCAGCCCCAGCATTTT,CASRIAGQGGQPQHF
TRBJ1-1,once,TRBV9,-,TGTGCCAGCAGCACGGACTACGGAGACACTGAAGCTTTCTTT,CASSTDYGDTEAFF
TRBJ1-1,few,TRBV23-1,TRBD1,TGCGAACAGGGGAGCACTGAAGCTTTCTTT,CEQGSTEAFF
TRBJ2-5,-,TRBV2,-,TGTGCCAGGAGACTGGGAGAGACCCAGTACTTC,CARRLGETQYF
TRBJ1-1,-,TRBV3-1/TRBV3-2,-,TGTGCCAGCAGCCTCACCATTACAAGCACTGAAGCTTTCTTT,CASSLTITSTEAFF
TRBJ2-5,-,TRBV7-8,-,TGTGCCAGCAGCCGTACCCGGGACTCCCGTTACCAAGAGACCCAGTACTTC,CASSRTRDSRYQETQYF
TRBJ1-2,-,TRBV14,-,TGTGCCAGCAGCCAAGATTCAGGGGCTAACTATGGCTACACCTTC,CASSQDSGANYGYTF
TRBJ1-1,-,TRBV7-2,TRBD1,TGTGCCAGCAGCTTAGGGGGACAGGGGGTAGGGACTGAAGCTTTCTTT,CASSLGGQGVGTEAFF